The 22 T cell receptor beta chains below all came from one sample that was sequenced in a study of beta chain features in type 1 diabetes. Findings of the study overall: Type 1 diabetes patients had moderately but significantly shorter TCRB CDR3s in all four CD4+ subsets.

Since all of the isolated RNA was reverse transcribed, expressed TCRB transcripts were what got sequenced. TCRdb keeps only in-frame clones here, not all; method: immunoSEQ multiplex PCR. The data hold roughly 350,000 clones, with around 10% observed a single time. Their target antigens are unknown. The sequenced material came from central memory CD4+ T cells from blood. These receptor sequences come from a man aged 30 to 45 with type 1 diabetes.

The table lists this clone with a few counts. V is TRBV10-3 and J is TRBJ2-7; D perhaps matches TRBD1 (6 bases). The CDR3 is 12 residues long. Germline values: CDR1 ENHRY, CDR2 SYGVKD. The CDR3 region is CVVGGQSYEQYF. The CDR3 DNA reads as TGTGTCGTTGGTGGACAGAGCTACGAGCAGTACTTC.

This clone came up a few times. V usage is TRBV9 and J usage is TRBJ2-5; D is possibly TRBD1 or TRBD2 (5 bases each). This CDR3 is built from 14 residues. Germline assignment: CDR1 SGDLS and CDR2 YYNGEE. V was pared by 0 bases and J by 4 bases, with 10 bases between. The DNA of the CDR3 is TGTGCCAGCAGCGTAGGTGGGGGAAGAGAGACCCAGTACTTC. It translates to CASSVGGGRETQYF.

This clone was counted between two and nine times. The CDR3 DNA reads TGTGCCAGCAGCGCCGCTGGGGGACTATTATACAATGAGCAGTTCTTC. This sequence encodes CASSAAGGLLYNEQFF. This rearrangement joins TRBV7-9 to TRBJ2-1, with 7 bases fitting TRBD2. Losses at the gene ends were 5 bases for V and 4 bases for J; bases not matched to a gene: 11. CDR1 and CDR2 (germline): SEHNR, FQNEAQ (reference sequence). This CDR3 comprises 16 residues.

The chain recombines TRBV4-2 with TRBJ2-3; TRBD2 aligns across 11 bases. J was trimmed by 2 bases and V by 4 bases; bases with no gene match: 8. This CDR3 region has 17 residues. In germline, CDR1 is LGHNA, CDR2 YNFKEQ. The CDR3 here is CASSPTGTSGSTDTQYF. The CDR3 nucleotides are TGTGCCAGCAGCCCCACCGGGACTAGCGGATCCACAGATACGCAGTATTTT.

This clone was detected only a few times. The V gene is TRBV9, the J gene TRBJ2-5, with no clear D. CDR3 length: 15 amino acids. V was trimmed by 0 bases and J by 2 bases, leaving 11 bases between them. The germline V gene encodes CDR1 SGDLS and CDR2 YYNGEE. The CDR3 sequence: CASSVGSVAQETQYF. CDR3 nucleotides: TGTGCCAGCAGCGTAGGGTCGGTAGCACAAGAGACCCAGTACTTC.

The chain couples TRBV6-5 to TRBJ2-7, with 9 bases matching TRBD2. Trimming took 6 bases from V and 8 from J; bases not matched to a gene: 11. Germline CDR1 and CDR2: MNHEY and SVGAGI. This CDR3 is built from 14 residues. The DNA for the CDR3 is TGTGCCAGCAGCTCCGGGACTAGCAATTATAAGCAGTACTTC. Translated, it gives CASSSGTSNYKQYF.

This clone was recorded many times. CDR3 loop: CASSLQPQSNEQFF. In DNA form, the CDR3 reads TGTGCCAGCAGCTTACAGCCCCAATCGAATGAGCAGTTCTTC. The gene calls are TRBV7-2 and TRBJ2-1, with D unclear. The V end lost 2 bases, the J end lost 7 bases, and 12 bases lay between the germline ends. CDR3 length equals 14 residues. Germline CDR1 is SGHTA and CDR2 is FQGNSA. The whole variable domain, remainder taken from reference TRBV7-2 and TRBJ2-1, is GAGVSQSPSNKVTEKGKDVELRCDPISGHTALYWYRQSLGQGLEFLIYFQGNSAPDKSGLPSDRFSAERTGGSVSTLTIQRTQQEDSAVYLCASSLQPQSNEQFFGPGTRLTVL.

This chain links TRBV12-5 with TRBJ2-2; D gene ambiguous. The V end was cut by 5 bases, the J end by 2 bases, with 6 bases between. The germline CDR1 and CDR2 sequences are LGHNT and FRNRAP. The CDR3 has 13 residues. The CDR3 here is CASGPPNTGELFF. In DNA form, the CDR3 reads TGTGCTAGTGGTCCACCTAACACCGGGGAGCTGTTTTTT.

V and J are TRBV19 and TRBJ2-5, with TRBD2 as a possible D gene (6 bases). This CDR3 region has 13 residues. Germline V lookup: CDR1 LNHDA, CDR2 SQIVND (reference sequence). V was cut by 6 bases and J by 2 bases, with 10 bases left in between. Here the CDR3 DNA reads TGTGCCAGTAGGGCGGGAAGTCAAGAGACCCAGTACTTC. Amino acid sequence: CASRAGSQETQYF.

This sequence joins TRBV6-5 and TRBJ2-4; D unresolved. V lost 4 bases, J lost 7 bases, and 11 bases lay in between. The germline CDR1 and CDR2 sequences are MNHEY and SVGAGI. There are 13 residues in the CDR3. CDR3 sequence: CASSSQDGNIQYF. The CDR3 region has the DNA TGTGCCAGCAGTTCCCAAGACGGGAACATTCAGTACTTC.

The chain is built from TRBV6-6 and TRBJ2-7; D unclear. Trimming cost V 7 bases and J 7 bases, with 17 bases left between them. The CDR3 covers 13 residues. Germline CDR1 reads MNHNY; CDR2 reads SVGAGI (reference sequence). This CDR3 is CASTLVVAGEQYF. The CDR3 DNA reads TGTGCCAGCACCCTGGTGGTAGCTGGAGAGCAGTACTTC.

The V gene is TRBV19, the J gene TRBJ2-2, with D perhaps matching TRBD2 (6 bases). CDR3 length: 14 residues. V shed 9 bases and J shed 3 bases, with 14 bases lying between them. CDR1 is LNHDA, CDR2 SQIVND, per germline (reference sequence). The CDR3: CASTSEGHTGELFF. CDR3 nucleotides: TGTGCCAGCACCTCGGAGGGTCACACCGGGGAGCTGTTTTTT.

This clone has more than one count but fewer than ten. The V call is TRBV11-2, the J call TRBJ2-5, with a possible D match to TRBD2 (5 bases). Trimming cost V 3 bases and J 3 bases, with 8 bases left between them. Germline CDR1 is SGHAT and CDR2 is FQNNGV. The CDR3 has 13 residues. CDR3: CASSFPGKETQYF. CDR3 nucleotides: TGTGCCAGCAGCTTTCCCGGGAAAGAGACCCAGTACTTC.

This clone was seen more than once but under ten times. CDR3 region: CSVSKQGNYGYTF. The CDR3 DNA reads as TGCAGCGTTTCGAAACAGGGGAACTATGGCTACACCTTC. The gene calls are TRBV29-1 and TRBJ1-2, with 7 bases aligning to TRBD1. This CDR3 is 13 amino acids long. CDR1 and CDR2 (germline): SQVTM, ANQGSEA. J gave up 2 bases and V 5 bases, and 5 bases lay outside the gene matches.

This clone was detected ten times or more. V usage is TRBV18 and J usage is TRBJ2-7, with D uncertain. The CDR3 consists of 14 residues. Between the trimmed V and J ends, which lost 2 bases and 4 bases, there was a span of 12 bases. Germline V gene lookup returns CDR1 KGHSH and CDR2 LQKENI. CDR3 sequence: CASSPGLVNYEQYF. The CDR3 DNA reads as TGTGCCAGCTCACCAGGGCTAGTCAATTACGAGCAGTACTTC. Full variable domain (missing parts from reference TRBV18 and TRBJ2-7): NAGVMQNPRHLVRRRGQEARLRCSPMKGHSHVYWYRQLPEEGLKFMVYLQKENIIDESGMPKERFSAEFPKEGPSILRIQQVVRGDSAAYFCASSPGLVNYEQYFGPGTRLTVT.

The table lists this clone with a few counts. The V gene is TRBV7-2, the J gene TRBJ1-2; no definite D call. The CDR3 has 16 amino acids. Looked up from germline, CDR1 is SGHTA and CDR2 is FQGNSA. Trimming shortened V by 1 base and J by 4 bases, and 16 bases separated the two germline ends. The CDR3: CASSLDSASDIYGYTF. In DNA form, the CDR3 reads TGTGCCAGCAGCTTAGATAGCGCGTCGGATATCTATGGCTACACCTTC.

This clone turned up a few times. As DNA, the CDR3 is TGCGCCAGCAGCCGGGACTTATACAATGAGCAGTTCTTC. Translation gives CASSRDLYNEQFF. The gene calls are TRBV5-1 and TRBJ2-1, with TRBD2 as a possible D gene (6 bases). The CDR3 spans 13 residues. V was cut by 4 bases and J by 4 bases, with 9 bases left in between. The germline V gene has CDR1 SGHRS and CDR2 YFSETQ.

The CDR3 sequence: CASSLVRYSGANVLTF. The CDR3 DNA follows: TGTGCCAGCAGCTTAGTGCGATACTCTGGGGCCAACGTCCTGACTTTC. The chain links TRBV7-9 to TRBJ2-6, with no clear D. The V gene's germline CDR1 is SEHNR and CDR2 FQNEAQ (reference sequence). The CDR3 extends over 16 amino acids. Trimming removed 1 base from V and 0 bases from J, with 7 bases in between.

This clone was seen more than once but under ten times. This CDR3 reads CASGLQKNTEAFF. CDR3 in DNA: TGTGCCAGCGGACTACAGAAGAACACTGAAGCTTTCTTT. The chain carries TRBV10-3 and TRBJ1-1; D not resolved. CDR1 is ENHRY, CDR2 SYGVKD, per germline. Trimming left V 10 bases short and J 1 base short, with 13 bases between. This CDR3 contains 13 residues.

The V gene is TRBV11-3, the J gene TRBJ2-2; D gene ambiguous. The V end lost 6 bases, the J end lost 4 bases, and 12 bases lay between the germline ends. There are 14 residues in the CDR3. Germline loops: CDR1 SGHNT, CDR2 YENEEA. This chain's CDR3 is CASSVQVATGELFF. CDR3 bases: TGTGCCAGCAGTGTTCAGGTCGCCACCGGGGAGCTGTTTTTT.

This clone was found many times. This sequence joins TRBV10-3 and TRBJ1-5, with 8 bases identical to TRBD1. This CDR3 spans 15 amino acids. V shed 0 bases and J 4 bases; nucleotides not matched to a gene: 2. Germline V gene data show CDR1 as ENHRY and CDR2 as SYGVKD. The CDR3 loop is CAISESDRGNQPQHF. The CDR3 DNA sequence: TGTGCCATCAGTGAGTCTGACAGGGGTAATCAGCCCCAGCATTTT.

The sample holds a few counts of this clone. The chain recombines TRBV6-5 with TRBJ2-7; D remains ambiguous. Germline V gene lookup returns CDR1 MNHEY and CDR2 SVGAGI. The length of the CDR3 is 13 residues. V lost 4 bases and J lost 6, with 13 bases in between. CDR3 loop: CASSLNQQTEQYF. The CDR3 nucleotides are TGTGCCAGCAGTTTAAATCAGCAGACCGAGCAGTACTTC.